The 30 T cell receptor beta chains in this list originate from one sample, sequenced in a study of blood T cell repertoires in COVID-19. Here immunoSEQ multiplex PCR was the method, and the copy in TCRdb shows in-frame clones only, minus some. The data contain roughly 410,000 clones, 80% to 90% of them singletons. What was sequenced was peripheral blood. These receptor sequences come from a woman aged 55-70 years with COVID-19, enrolled during active disease.

V is TRBV14 and J is TRBJ2-5; TRBD2 matches 7 bases. Germline V gives CDR1 SGHDN, CDR2 FVKESK. The CDR3 is made up of 16 amino acids. After removal of 4 bases from V and 4 bases from J, the junction contained 12 bases not matched to a gene. CDR3 bases: TGTGCCAGCAGCCCTCGGGTGGGAGGGGCCTCAGAGACCCAGTACTTC. Protein product: CASSPRVGGASETQYF.

J is TRBJ2-4 and V is TRBV5-1; 10 bases align to TRBD2. This CDR3 is 16 amino acids long. V lost 3 bases and J lost 4; bases outside the gene matches: 7. The germline gives CDR1 SGHRS, CDR2 YFSETQ. The CDR3 loop reads CASSYGAGGRKNIQYF. The CDR3 DNA is TGCGCCAGCAGCTACGGAGCGGGGGGGCGTAAAAACATTCAGTACTTC.

The chain uses TRBV12-1 and TRBJ2-7; the D segment call TRBD1 is taken from the table without a DNA check. TRBV12-1 is noted as a pseudogene. The CDR3 contains 17 residues. The CDR3 bases are TGTGCCAGCAGCGGCCCCGGGACAGGGGTTAATACCTACGAGCAGTACTTC. Amino acids: CASSGPGTGVNTYEQYF.

The V gene is TRBV30, the J gene TRBJ2-1; TRBD2 matches 10 bases. The CDR3 covers 16 residues. Per germline, CDR1 GTSNPN and CDR2 SVGIG (reference sequence). Trimming removed 0 bases from V and 4 bases from J; junction bases left unmatched: 6. CDR3 loop: CAWSVGSGGGYNEQFF. In nucleotides, the CDR3 is TGTGCCTGGAGTGTAGGGAGCGGGGGGGGTTACAATGAGCAGTTCTTC.

The chain links TRBV9 to TRBJ2-1; the D gene is possibly TRBD2 (5 bases). The CDR3 has 15 amino acids. Germline V CDR1 and CDR2: SGDLS, YYNGEE. Trimming cost V 0 bases and J 2 bases, with 9 bases left between them. This CDR3 reads CASSVGLEAYNEQFF. DNA of the CDR3: TGTGCCAGCAGCGTAGGTCTGGAGGCCTACAATGAGCAGTTCTTC.

The rearrangement links TRBV3-1 (or the pseudogene TRBV3-2) to TRBJ2-3; 8 bases line up with TRBD2. Trimming cost V 0 bases and J 1 base; bases outside gene matches: 0. CDR3 length equals 15 residues. The germline CDR1 and CDR2 sequences are LGHDT and YNNKEL (reference sequence). CDR3 nucleotides: TGTGCCAGCAGCCAAGAAGCGGGGGGCACAGATACGCAGTATTTT. Translation: CASSQEAGGTDTQYF.

The chain employs TRBV7-3 and TRBJ2-1; 12 bases are shared with TRBD2. This CDR3 is 16 amino acids long. The junction had 2 bases not matched to a gene; V was cut back by 5 bases and J by 0 bases. Germline CDR1 reads SGHTA; CDR2 reads FQGTGA. DNA of the CDR3: TGTGCCAGCAGCAAGGGACTAGCGGGCTCCTACAATGAGCAGTTCTTC. Translated: CASSKGLAGSYNEQFF.

This clone was counted once. This chain uses TRBV5-4 with TRBJ1-2, with 7 positions matching TRBD1. CDR3 length: 14 amino acids. The V segment lost 3 bases and the J segment 7 bases; nucleotides outside the gene matches: 9. Germline V gene lookup returns CDR1 SGHNT and CDR2 YYREEE (reference sequence). The chain's CDR3 is CASSSTGIGSGYTF. The CDR3 nucleotides are TGTGCCAGCAGCTCGACAGGGATCGGCTCTGGCTACACCTTC.

The table lists this clone with a count of one. The CDR3 sequence: CASSKGPGAETQYF. The CDR3, as DNA: TGTGCCAGCAGCAAAGGGCCGGGAGCGGAGACCCAGTACTTC. This sequence joins TRBV7-2 and TRBJ2-5; possibly TRBD2 for D (6 bases). Trimming stripped 5 bases from V and 5 bases from J, with 15 bases between. The CDR3 has 14 residues. Germline V gene data show CDR1 as SGHTA and CDR2 as FQGNSA.

The rearrangement links TRBV7-9 to TRBJ2-7, with TRBD1 as a possible D gene (5 bases). CDR1 is SEHNR, CDR2 FQNEAQ, per germline (reference sequence). The CDR3 length is 14 residues. The V gene lost 3 bases and the J gene lost 4 bases, with 13 bases spanning the gap. In DNA, the CDR3 is TGTGCCAGCAGCTTCGGTGGGGCGGAGTACGAGCAGTACTTC. It specifies CASSFGGAEYEQYF.

The rearrangement joins TRBV7-8 to TRBJ2-2; TRBD1 might be the D (6 bases). The ends were cut back, 7 bases at V and 0 bases at J, with 15 bases in the middle. The CDR3 extends over 16 amino acids. CDR1 SGHVS and CDR2 FQNEAQ come from the germline V gene. CDR3 loop: CASNYRDTANTGELFF. The CDR3 DNA reads as TGTGCCAGCAACTACAGGGACACCGCGAACACCGGGGAGCTGTTTTTT.

The chain combines TRBV4-2 with TRBJ2-7; 9 bases are shared with TRBD2. The CDR3 totals 19 residues. The V gene's germline CDR1 is LGHNA and CDR2 YNFKEQ. J gave up 5 bases and V 4 bases, and 21 bases lay outside the gene matches. CDR3 coding DNA: TGTGCCAGCAGCCCTGAGAACGGAGCGGGGGGACACACCCCCCACGAGCAGTACTTC. This codes for CASSPENGAGGHTPHEQYF.

The gene calls are TRBV3-1 (or the pseudogene TRBV3-2) and TRBJ2-7, with TRBD1 matching over 7 bases. Germline assignment: CDR1 LGHDT and CDR2 YNNKEL (reference sequence). V trimming: 0 bases; J trimming: 4 bases; junction bases outside the gene matches: 12. There are 17 residues in the CDR3. The CDR3 loop is CASSQERFGRGSYEQYF. The DNA for the CDR3 is TGTGCCAGCAGCCAAGAACGGTTCGGCAGGGGGTCTTACGAGCAGTACTTC.

This clone was counted a single time. This chain joins TRBV9 and TRBJ2-1, with 11 nucleotides matching TRBD2. CDR3 length equals 15 residues. Germline loops: CDR1 SGDLS, CDR2 YYNGEE. Trimming at V came to 4 bases and at J to 5 bases, leaving 5 bases not matched to a gene. CDR3 bases: TGTGCCAGCAGCTTCACTAGCGGGGGCCACAATGAGCAGTTCTTC. It yields the protein CASSFTSGGHNEQFF.

The chain combines TRBV7-8 with TRBJ2-1; 8 bases match TRBD2. V shed 1 base and J 5 bases; nucleotides not matched to a gene: 7. Looked up from germline, CDR1 is SGHVS and CDR2 is FQNEAQ. The length of the CDR3 is 16 residues. CDR3 nucleotide sequence: TGTGCCAGCAGCTTAGATCGCGGGGGGAACCACAATGAGCAGTTCTTC. Encoded protein: CASSLDRGGNHNEQFF.

The chain combines TRBV5-1 with TRBJ2-7; TRBD1 matches 7 bases. Germline-derived CDR1 and CDR2 are SGHRS and YFSETQ. The length of the CDR3 is 13 residues. The V segment lost 4 bases and the J segment 2 bases; nucleotides outside the gene matches: 3. The CDR3: CASSKGQTYEQYF. CDR3 bases: TGCGCCAGCAGCAAGGGACAGACCTACGAGCAGTACTTC.

The V and J genes are TRBV4-1 and TRBJ2-7; no firm D call. V lost 1 base to trimming and J lost 2 bases, with 9 bases between them. This CDR3 is built from 14 residues. Germline CDR1 and CDR2: MGHRA and YSYEKL. The CDR3 sequence is CASSQGSGAYEQYF. CDR3 sequence (DNA): TGCGCCAGCAGCCAAGGTTCCGGAGCCTACGAGCAGTACTTC.

The chain has TRBV6-5 and TRBJ1-5; 7 positions agree with TRBD1. Germline values: CDR1 MNHEY, CDR2 SVGAGI. This CDR3 is built from 15 residues. The V gene end was trimmed by 5 bases and the J gene end by 6 bases; junction bases not matched to a gene: 10. The CDR3 loop is CASSRRQGGRQPQHF. The CDR3 bases are TGTGCCAGCAGTCGCCGACAGGGTGGACGTCAGCCCCAGCATTTT.

The genes are TRBV7-3 and TRBJ2-5, with TRBD1 matching 7 bases. The CDR3 contains 18 residues. Trimming took 5 bases from V and 2 from J; bases not matched to a gene: 17. CDR1 SGHTA and CDR2 FQGTGA come from the germline V gene. CDR3 residues: CASSLRTGPNRGQETQYF. The CDR3 DNA reads TGTGCCAGCAGCCTACGGACAGGACCCAACCGGGGTCAAGAGACCCAGTACTTC.

V gene TRBV18 combines with J gene TRBJ2-5, with 11 bases matching TRBD2. The junction had 6 bases not matched to a gene; V was cut back by 1 base and J by 2 bases. The CDR3 length is 17 residues. The V gene's germline CDR1 is KGHSH and CDR2 LQKENI. The CDR3 DNA is TGTGCCAGCTCACCACTCCTAGCGGGGGGTCCGCAAGAGACCCAGTACTTC. Its translation is CASSPLLAGGPQETQYF. The full variable domain, rest sourced from reference TRBV18 and TRBJ2-5, is NAGVMQNPRHLVRRRGQEARLRCSPMKGHSHVYWYRQLPEEGLKFMVYLQKENIIDESGMPKERFSAEFPKEGPSILRIQQVVRGDSAAYFCASSPLLAGGPQETQYFGPGTRLLVL.

A note on this clone: The sample holds other DNA sequences that translate to the same CDR3. The chain recombines TRBV2 with TRBJ1-5; the match to TRBD1 covers 8 bases. The J segment lost 7 bases and the V segment lost 7 bases, leaving 6 bases of the junction unmatched. Per germline, CDR1 SNHLY and CDR2 FYNNEI. The CDR3 is 13 amino acids. DNA for the CDR3: TGTGCCAGCACTGGGACAGGAGGGCAGCCCCAGCATTTT. It codes for CASTGTGGQPQHF.

In the case of this clone: Other DNA sequences in the same sample also yield this CDR3. V is TRBV6-5 and J is TRBJ1-3, with TRBD1 matching over 7 bases. CDR3 length equals 14 residues. Germline V CDR1 and CDR2: MNHEY, SVGAGI. V trimming: 5 bases; J trimming: 1 base; junction bases outside the gene matches: 2. CDR3 in amino acids: CASSPQGSGNTIYF. The DNA for the CDR3 is TGTGCCAGCAGTCCACAGGGGTCTGGAAACACCATATATTTT.

The gene calls are TRBV3-1 (or the pseudogene TRBV3-2) and TRBJ1-6; D is undetermined. Trimming removed 4 bases from V and 7 bases from J, with 17 bases in between. This CDR3 spans 16 amino acids. Germline V gene sequence: CDR1 LGHDT, CDR2 YNNKEL (reference sequence). The CDR3 sequence is CASSRKEPRGNSPLHF. CDR3 sequence (DNA): TGTGCCAGCAGCCGGAAAGAACCGCGAGGAAATTCACCCCTCCACTTT.

This clone was seen only a few times. The V call is TRBV4-1, the J call TRBJ2-1, with D unresolved. Germline loops: CDR1 MGHRA, CDR2 YSYEKL. The CDR3 loop spans 14 amino acids. Deletions cut 4 bases from V and 8 bases from J, with 15 bases between. For the CDR3, the DNA is TGCGCCAGCAGCCTGCCGTCGGTTGTTGATGAGCAGTTCTTC. This translates into CASSLPSVVDEQFF.

The rearrangement joins TRBV19 to TRBJ1-5; 9 bases match TRBD1. CDR3 length equals 16 residues. CDR1 is LNHDA and CDR2 is SQIVND in the germline V gene (reference sequence). J gave up 9 bases and V 4 bases, and 13 bases lay outside the gene matches. The CDR3 reads CASSTTGQGTIRPQHF. CDR3 bases: TGTGCCAGTAGTACGACGGGACAGGGCACGATCCGGCCCCAGCATTTT.

The chain recombines TRBV5-6 with TRBJ1-2, with no clear D. Deletions cut 2 bases from V and 12 bases from J, with 11 bases between. The length of the CDR3 is 11 residues. CDR1 and CDR2 from the germline V gene are SGHDT and YYEEEE. The CDR3 reads CASSFRGPNTF. In nucleotides, the CDR3 is TGTGCCAGCAGCTTTCGAGGCCCCAACACCTTC.

The chain joins TRBV28 to TRBJ1-1; D is ambiguous. The germline V gene has CDR1 MDHEN and CDR2 SYDVKM. The germline V and J ends were trimmed by 3 bases and 0 bases, with 11 bases remaining between them. This CDR3 has 15 amino acids. CDR3 sequence: CASSLPSGLNTEAFF. The DNA of the CDR3 is TGTGCCAGCAGTTTGCCCTCGGGATTGAACACTGAAGCTTTCTTT.

This rearrangement joins TRBV14 to TRBJ2-1; D unresolved. V gave up 0 bases and J gave up 0 bases, with 12 bases separating them. Germline CDR1 reads SGHDN; CDR2 reads FVKESK. The CDR3 has 17 residues. CDR3 DNA sequence: TGTGCCAGCAGCCAAGATCCTCGAGGAAGCTCCTACAATGAGCAGTTCTTC. This translates into CASSQDPRGSSYNEQFF.

The chain recombines TRBV29-1 with TRBJ1-4; D unclear. The V and J ends lost 0 bases and 10 bases respectively, with 9 bases between them. Germline V gene sequence: CDR1 SQVTM, CDR2 ANQGSEA. CDR3 length: 12 amino acids. CDR3 nucleotides: TGCAGCGTTGAAGATAAGGCGGGAAAACTGTTTTTT. It codes for CSVEDKAGKLFF. Supplemented by reference TRBV29-1 and TRBJ1-4, the full variable domain reads SAVISQKPSRDICQRGTSLTIQCQVDSQVTMMFWYRQQPGQSLTLIATANQGSEATYESGFVIDKFPISRPNLTFSTLTVSNMSPEDSSIYLCSVEDKAGKLFFGSGTQLSVL.

The V and J genes are TRBV4-1 and TRBJ2-7, with D tentatively TRBD1 (5 bases). Trimming pared 3 bases from V and 9 bases from J, leaving 15 bases between. The CDR3 totals 13 residues. Germline loops: CDR1 MGHRA, CDR2 YSYEKL. The CDR3 nucleotides read TGCGCCAGCAGCCAGGGGTTGACAGCACGGCAGTACTTC. This sequence encodes CASSQGLTARQYF.